The rows below give T cell receptor beta chains drawn from one sample of a study of blood T cell repertoires in COVID-19. Using immunoSEQ multiplex PCR, the repertoire was profiled, and TCRdb retains in-frame clones only, with some absent. The table has about 330,000 clones, about 89% seen once. Input material: peripheral blood. The receptors here all came from a man younger than 35 who had recovered from COVID-19. CDR3s include the opening cysteine and the closing phenylalanine or tryptophan.

>TRBJ2-2|TRBV7-2
CASSYLGQGTGELFF
>TRBJ1-5|TRBV25-1
CASSGTGGQHF
>TRBJ2-7|TRBV29-1
CSRVSREHYEQYF
>TRBJ1-2|TRBV6-6
CASILSVPGYGYTF
>TRBJ2-6|TRBV27
CASSPFGGANVLTF
>TRBJ2-7|TRBV11-2
CASSFAGEQYF
>TRBJ2-1|TRBV2
CASRVLAGGPNEQFF
>TRBJ1-1|TRBV25-1
CASSESPTGWRRNTEAFF
>TRBJ2-7|TRBV7-2
CASSFAGGPYEQYF
>TRBJ2-1|TRBV5-1
CASSLGAGRSYNEQFF
>TRBJ2-7|TRBV2
CASSVEDTYEQYF
>TRBJ1-6|TRBV2
CASSEGTGNSPLHF
>TRBJ2-7|TRBV5-6
CASSWTSGGAEYF
>TRBJ1-1|TRBV21-1
CASSKAPTGPNTEAFF
>TRBJ2-7|TRBV27
CASSSRGLAYEQYF
>TRBJ2-1|TRBV7-9
CASSSRSGGYNEQFF
>TRBJ1-5|TRBV7-8
CASSLTVNQPQHF
>TRBJ1-1|TRBV27
CASRPWTSLNTEAFF
>TRBJ2-7|TRBV7-2
CASSPRRAYEQYF
>TRBJ2-7|TRBV6-5
CASKLAGHSYEQYF